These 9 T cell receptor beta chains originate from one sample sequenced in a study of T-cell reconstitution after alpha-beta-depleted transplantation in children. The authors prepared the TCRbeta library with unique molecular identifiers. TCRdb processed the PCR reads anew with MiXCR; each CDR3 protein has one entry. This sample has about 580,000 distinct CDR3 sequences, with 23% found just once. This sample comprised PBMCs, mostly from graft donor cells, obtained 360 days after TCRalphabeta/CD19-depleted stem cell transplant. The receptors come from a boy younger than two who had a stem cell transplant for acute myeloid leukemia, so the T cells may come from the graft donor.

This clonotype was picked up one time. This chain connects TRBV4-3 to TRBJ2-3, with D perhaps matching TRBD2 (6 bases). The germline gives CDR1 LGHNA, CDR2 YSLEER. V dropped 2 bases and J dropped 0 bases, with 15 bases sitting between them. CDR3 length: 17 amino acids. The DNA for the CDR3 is TGCGCCAGCAGCCAATCCGGATCTAGCGCGAGCACAGATACGCAGTATTTT. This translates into CASSQSGSSASTDTQYF.

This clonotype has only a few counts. CDR3 coding DNA: TGCAGTGCTAGGGGAGGGACGGTGAACACTGAAGCTTTCTTT. Encoded protein: CSARGGTVNTEAFF. The chain recombines TRBV20-1 with TRBJ1-1; maybe TRBD1 (5 bases). This CDR3 comprises 14 residues. From germline, CDR1 is DFQATT and CDR2 SNEGSKA (reference sequence). V was pared by 3 bases and J by 0 bases, with 11 bases between.

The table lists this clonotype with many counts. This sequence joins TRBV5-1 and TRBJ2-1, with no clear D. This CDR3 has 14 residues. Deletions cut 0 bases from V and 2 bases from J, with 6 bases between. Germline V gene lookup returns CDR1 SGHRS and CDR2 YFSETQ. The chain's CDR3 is CASSLDGTYNEQFF. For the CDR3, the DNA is TGCGCCAGCAGCTTGGACGGAACCTACAATGAGCAGTTCTTC.

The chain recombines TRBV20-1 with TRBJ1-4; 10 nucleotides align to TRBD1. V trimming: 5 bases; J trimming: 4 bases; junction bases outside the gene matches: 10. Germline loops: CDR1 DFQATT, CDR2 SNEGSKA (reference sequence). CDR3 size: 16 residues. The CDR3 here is CSAHVGTGVRNEKLFF. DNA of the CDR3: TGCAGTGCTCACGTCGGGACAGGGGTCCGTAATGAAAAACTGTTTTTT.

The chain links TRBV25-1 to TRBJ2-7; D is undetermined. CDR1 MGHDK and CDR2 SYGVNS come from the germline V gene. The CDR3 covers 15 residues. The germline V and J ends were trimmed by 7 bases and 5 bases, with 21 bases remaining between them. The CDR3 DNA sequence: TGTGCCAGCATTCAACTCACCAGCTACGGCCACGAGCAGTACTTC. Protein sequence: CASIQLTSYGHEQYF.

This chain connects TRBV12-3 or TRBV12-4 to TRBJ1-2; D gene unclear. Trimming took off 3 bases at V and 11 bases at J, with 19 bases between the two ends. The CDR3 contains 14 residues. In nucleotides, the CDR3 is TGTGCCAGCAGTTTTCTCGGTACGAGTGGCGGTTACACCTTC. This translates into CASSFLGTSGGYTF.

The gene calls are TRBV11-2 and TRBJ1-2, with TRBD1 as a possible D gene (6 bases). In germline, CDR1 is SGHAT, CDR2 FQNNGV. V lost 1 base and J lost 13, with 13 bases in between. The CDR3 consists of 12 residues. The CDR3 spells CASSLGEGGLTF. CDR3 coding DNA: TGTGCCAGCAGCTTAGGGGAAGGGGGTCTCACCTTC.

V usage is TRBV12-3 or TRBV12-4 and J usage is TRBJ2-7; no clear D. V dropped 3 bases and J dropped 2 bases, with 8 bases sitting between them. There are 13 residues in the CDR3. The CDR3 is CASSLAETYEQYF. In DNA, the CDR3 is TGTGCCAGCAGTTTGGCTGAAACCTACGAGCAGTACTTC.

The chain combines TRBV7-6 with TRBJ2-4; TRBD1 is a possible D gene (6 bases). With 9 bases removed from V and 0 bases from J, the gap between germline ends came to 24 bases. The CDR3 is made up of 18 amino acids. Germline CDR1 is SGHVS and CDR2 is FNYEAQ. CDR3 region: CASLAPDSRELAKNIQYF. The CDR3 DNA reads TGTGCCAGTTTGGCCCCGGACAGCCGGGAATTAGCCAAAAACATTCAGTACTTC.